This entry lists 25 T cell receptor beta chains sequenced from one sample in a study of shared clonotypes between healthy human individuals. The method was immunoSEQ multiplex PCR; TCRdb's version includes in-frame clones alone and lacks a portion of them. This table holds approximately 340,000 clones, around 70% found once. Material for sequencing was memory CD4+ T cells sorted from blood. Subset defined: CD45RA-negative fraction. All receptors come from a man younger than 40 in good health.

V usage is TRBV28 and J usage is TRBJ2-5, with a weak D call TRBD1 (6 bases). The V end was cut by 6 bases, the J end by 3 bases, with 11 bases between. This CDR3 has 13 residues. Germline CDR1 reads MDHEN; CDR2 reads SYDVKM. In nucleotides, the CDR3 is TGTGCCAGCAGGTTACAGGGAGAAGAGACCCAGTACTTC. As protein: CASRLQGEETQYF. The full variable domain, with the rest looked up from reference TRBV28 and TRBJ2-5, is DVKVTQSSRYLVKRTGEKVFLECVQDMDHENMFWYRQDPGLGLRLIYFSYDVKMKEKGDIPEGYSVSREKKERFSLILESASTNQTSMYLCASRLQGEETQYFGPGTRLLVL.

V gene TRBV5-1 combines with J gene TRBJ2-3; a weak D match, TRBD2 (6 bases). The V end lost 1 base, the J end lost 1 base, and 16 bases lay between the germline ends. CDR1 SGHRS and CDR2 YFSETQ come from the germline V gene. The CDR3 consists of 17 residues. The CDR3 DNA is TGCGCCAGCAGCTTGTACCTTAGCGGAGTGGGCACAGATACGCAGTATTTT. Encoded protein: CASSLYLSGVGTDTQYF.

The chain links TRBV7-8 to TRBJ2-7; 15 bases fit TRBD2. Trimming cost V 6 bases and J 6 bases; bases outside gene matches: 6. Germline V gene data show CDR1 as SGHVS and CDR2 as FQNEAQ. CDR3 length: 15 amino acids. CDR3 region: CASSRKGLAGGEQYF. CDR3 in DNA: TGTGCCAGCAGTAGAAAGGGACTAGCGGGAGGCGAGCAGTACTTC.

This rearrangement joins TRBV7-9 to TRBJ2-3; D is undetermined. The CDR3 loop spans 11 amino acids. Germline CDR1 and CDR2: SEHNR and FQNEAQ (reference sequence). V lost 5 bases to trimming and J lost 3 bases, with 3 bases between them. The CDR3 region is CASSNTDTQYF. CDR3 DNA: TGTGCCAGCAGCAATACAGATACGCAGTATTTT.

CDR3 DNA: TGTGCCAGCAGTGAAGCGCTGGACAGGGGCGGCTACACCTTC. Translating gives CASSEALDRGGYTF. This chain joins TRBV2 and TRBJ1-2; 9 bases line up with TRBD1. Germline-derived CDR1 and CDR2 are SNHLY and FYNNEI. J lost 8 bases, V lost 0 bases, and 4 bases had no gene match. The CDR3 extends over 14 amino acids. Based on the CDR3 plus reference TRBV2 and TRBJ1-2, the full variable domain is EPEVTQTPSHQVTQMGQEVILRCVPISNHLYFYWYRQILGQKVEFLVSFYNNEISEKSEIFDDQFSVERPDGSNFTLKIRSTKLEDSAMYFCASSEALDRGGYTFGSGTRLTVV.

About this clone: One end of the junction is discordant with germline, which a read error may explain. The V gene is TRBV7-7, the J gene TRBJ2-7, with unresolved D. Germline CDR1 SSHAT, CDR2 FNYEAQ (reference sequence). The CDR3 runs 13 residues. The CDR3 loop is CASSMNLQDEQYF. The DNA for the CDR3 is TGTGCTAGCAGCATGAACCTGCAGGACGAGCAGTACTTC. Variable domain in full (rest from reference TRBV7-7 and TRBJ2-7): GAGVSQSPRYKVTKRGQDVTLRCDPISSHATLYWYQQALGQGPEFLTYFNYEAQPDKSGLPSDRFSAERPEGSISTLTIQRTEQRDSAMYRCASSMNLQDEQYFGPGTRLTVT.

This clone was seen more than once but under ten times. The chain uses TRBV19 and TRBJ1-4; D ambiguous. The germline gives CDR1 LNHDA, CDR2 SQIVND (reference sequence). This CDR3 contains 15 residues. Trimming pared 3 bases from V and 3 bases from J, leaving 11 bases between. The DNA for the CDR3 is TGTGCCAGTAGTATCGAAAGTTACCCTAATGAAAAACTGTTTTTT. The encoded protein is CASSIESYPNEKLFF.

In this sample, this clone turned up once. CDR3 amino acids: CASISSLGGGGELFF. The CDR3 DNA reads as TGTGCCAGTATCTCTTCCCTCGGGGGTGGCGGGGAGCTGTTTTTT. The gene calls are TRBV19 and TRBJ2-2; weak D call: TRBD2 (6 bases). The ends were cut back, 7 bases at V and 7 bases at J, with 19 bases in the middle. The CDR3 is 15 residues long. Germline-derived CDR1 and CDR2 are LNHDA and SQIVND (reference sequence).

This clone showed up just a few times. The chain recombines TRBV2 with TRBJ1-1; D perhaps matches TRBD1 (6 bases). Trimming shortened V by 9 bases and J by 1 base, and 12 bases separated the two germline ends. Germline V gene data show CDR1 as SNHLY and CDR2 as FYNNEI. The CDR3 is made up of 13 amino acids. CDR3 amino acids: CARQLGQNTEAFF. The CDR3 DNA reads TGTGCCAGACAGTTGGGACAGAACACTGAAGCTTTCTTT.

With respect to this clone: This sample includes further DNA sequences coding for the same CDR3. The rearrangement uses TRBV7-8 and TRBJ2-1, with a possible D match to TRBD2 (5 bases). The V gene's germline CDR1 is SGHVS and CDR2 FQNEAQ. V lost 1 base and J lost 6, with 7 bases in between. This CDR3 is 13 amino acids long. In nucleotides, the CDR3 is TGTGCCAGCAGCTTAGGGCGGGCCAATGAGCAGTTCTTC. Its translation is CASSLGRANEQFF.

The V and J genes are TRBV19 and TRBJ1-2, with TRBD1 identical over 10 bases. CDR3 length: 13 amino acids. V was clipped by 6 bases and J by 7 bases; unmatched bases: 5. CDR1 LNHDA and CDR2 SQIVND come from the germline V gene (reference sequence). CDR3 sequence: CASSRDRGAGYTF. The CDR3, as DNA: TGTGCCAGTAGCCGGGACAGGGGAGCTGGCTACACCTTC.

The chain employs TRBV30 and TRBJ2-5; 8 bases are shared with TRBD2. Germline V gene lookup returns CDR1 GTSNPN and CDR2 SVGIG (reference sequence). The CDR3 contains 13 residues. J was trimmed by 9 bases and V by 1 base; bases with no gene match: 7. The CDR3 region is CAWSASGRGAQYF. The CDR3 DNA follows: TGTGCCTGGAGTGCCAGCGGGAGAGGGGCCCAGTACTTC.

J is TRBJ2-4 and V is TRBV9; D is perhaps TRBD1 (5 bases). Between the trimmed V and J ends, which lost 2 bases and 2 bases, there was a span of 17 bases. Germline V lookup: CDR1 SGDLS, CDR2 YYNGEE. This CDR3 comprises 17 residues. The CDR3 is CASSVDPSGLTKNIQYF. DNA of the CDR3: TGTGCCAGCAGCGTTGACCCTTCAGGGCTTACCAAAAACATTCAGTACTTC.

This clone was observed a handful of times. This rearrangement joins TRBV27 to TRBJ1-3; D gene uncertain. The CDR3 totals 13 residues. The germline V gene has CDR1 MNHEY and CDR2 SMNVEV (reference sequence). The ends were cut back, 7 bases at V and 0 bases at J, with 7 bases in the middle. The CDR3 loop reads CASKRHSGNTIYF. CDR3 nucleotide sequence: TGTGCCAGCAAACGGCACTCTGGAAACACCATATATTTT.

This clone was counted at least ten times. V is TRBV7-9 and J is TRBJ1-4; maybe TRBD1 (5 bases). The germline CDR1 and CDR2 sequences are SEHNR and FQNEAQ (reference sequence). The CDR3 totals 14 residues. V was trimmed by 5 bases and J by 6 bases, leaving 13 bases between them. The CDR3 region has the DNA TGTGCCAGCAGCAACCCCAGGGAACATGAAAAACTGTTTTTT. Protein product: CASSNPREHEKLFF.

CDR3 in DNA: TGCGCCAGCAGCTCGCTCACCGGGACCACCTACGAGCAGTACTTC. Translated: CASSSLTGTTYEQYF. The gene calls are TRBV5-1 and TRBJ2-7; D tentatively fits TRBD1 or TRBD2 (5 bases each). Germline values: CDR1 SGHRS, CDR2 YFSETQ. V was pared by 3 bases and J by 2 bases, with 15 bases between. This CDR3 is built from 15 residues.

V is TRBV7-2 and J is TRBJ2-3, with 11 nucleotides matching TRBD2. J lost 4 bases, V lost 5 bases, and 2 bases had no gene match. The CDR3 sequence is 14 residues long. Germline CDR1 SGHTA, CDR2 FQGNSA. CDR3 loop: CASSGSGRADTQYF. The CDR3 DNA reads as TGTGCCAGCAGCGGTAGCGGGAGGGCAGATACGCAGTATTTT.

In DNA, the CDR3 is TGTGCCAGCAGCTTAGAATGGGGGGCGAGAAACACTGAAGCTTTCTTT. Residues: CASSLEWGARNTEAFF. The V call is TRBV7-2, the J call TRBJ1-1; D perhaps matches TRBD1 (6 bases). The CDR3 runs 16 residues. Deletions cut 1 base from V and 2 bases from J, with 14 bases between. In germline, CDR1 is SGHTA, CDR2 FQGNSA.

This chain joins TRBV28 and TRBJ2-1; D is possibly TRBD2 (6 bases). V lost 4 bases to trimming and J lost 1 base, with 23 bases between them. The CDR3 runs 19 residues. Germline lookup yields CDR1 MDHEN and CDR2 SYDVKM. The CDR3 DNA reads as TGTGCCAGCAGTTACCCATTTAGCGGCAGGGTATCTTCCTACAATGAGCAGTTCTTC. The encoded protein is CASSYPFSGRVSSYNEQFF.

J is TRBJ2-1 and V is TRBV28; 7 bases line up with TRBD1. Germline values: CDR1 MDHEN, CDR2 SYDVKM. The V gene end was trimmed by 6 bases and the J gene end by 4 bases; junction bases not matched to a gene: 9. CDR3 length equals 15 residues. Here the CDR3 reads CASRAMGQFYNEQFF. As DNA, the CDR3 is TGTGCCAGCAGAGCTATGGGACAGTTTTACAATGAGCAGTTCTTC. Variable domain in full (rest from reference TRBV28 and TRBJ2-1): DVKVTQSSRYLVKRTGEKVFLECVQDMDHENMFWYRQDPGLGLRLIYFSYDVKMKEKGDIPEGYSVSREKKERFSLILESASTNQTSMYLCASRAMGQFYNEQFFGPGTRLTVL.

This clone has only a few counts. This chain uses TRBV7-2 with TRBJ2-2; the D call may be TRBD1 or TRBD2 (5 bases each). V lost 5 bases to trimming and J lost 2 bases, with 15 bases between them. Germline CDR1 and CDR2: SGHTA and FQGNSA. CDR3 size: 16 residues. The CDR3 coding sequence is TGTGCCAGCAGCCCGTACCGGGGCGATAACACCGGGGAGCTGTTTTTT. This gives the protein CASSPYRGDNTGELFF.

This chain uses TRBV10-3 with TRBJ1-1, with TRBD1 as a possible D gene (6 bases). This CDR3 contains 14 residues. The germline V gene has CDR1 ENHRY and CDR2 SYGVKD. V lost 5 bases, J lost 3 bases, and 13 bases lay in between. The CDR3, as DNA: TGTGCCATCAGTCCGTTACAGGGCGACACTGAAGCTTTCTTT. Translation gives CAISPLQGDTEAFF.

V gene TRBV2 combines with J gene TRBJ2-2; TRBD1 matches at 7 bases. CDR3 length equals 15 residues. Losses at the gene ends were 5 bases for V and 2 bases for J; bases not matched to a gene: 5. In germline, CDR1 is SNHLY, CDR2 FYNNEI. CDR3 loop: CASSLGQANTGELFF. The CDR3 DNA is TGTGCCAGCAGTCTTGGACAGGCTAACACCGGGGAGCTGTTTTTT.

The rearrangement links TRBV7-2 to TRBJ2-1; the match to TRBD2 covers 9 bases. Germline assignment: CDR1 SGHTA and CDR2 FQGNSA. V lost 3 bases, J lost 4 bases, and 1 base stayed unmatched. There are 14 residues in the CDR3. Here the CDR3 DNA reads TGTGCCAGCAGCTTCCTAGCGGGGTACAATGAGCAGTTCTTC. Its translation is CASSFLAGYNEQFF.

The chain couples TRBV6-1 to TRBJ2-1, with unresolved D. The germline V and J ends were trimmed by 8 bases and 7 bases, with 9 bases remaining between them. This CDR3 has 11 amino acids. CDR1 and CDR2 (germline): MNHNS, SASEGT. The DNA for the CDR3 is TGTGCCAGCGTGAGATCAAATGAGCAGTTCTTC. Translating gives CASVRSNEQFF.